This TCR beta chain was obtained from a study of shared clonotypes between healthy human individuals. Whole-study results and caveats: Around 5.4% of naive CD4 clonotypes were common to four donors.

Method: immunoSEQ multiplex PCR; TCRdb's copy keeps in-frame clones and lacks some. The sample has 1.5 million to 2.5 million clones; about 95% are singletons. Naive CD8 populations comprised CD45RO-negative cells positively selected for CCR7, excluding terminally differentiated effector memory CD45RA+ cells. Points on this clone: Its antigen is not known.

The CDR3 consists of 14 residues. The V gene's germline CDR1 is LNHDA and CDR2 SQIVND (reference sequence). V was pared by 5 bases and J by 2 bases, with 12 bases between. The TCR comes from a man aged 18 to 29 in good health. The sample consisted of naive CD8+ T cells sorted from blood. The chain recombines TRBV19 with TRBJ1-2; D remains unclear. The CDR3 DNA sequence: TGTGCCAGTAGTCCACGGACCGACAACTATGGCTACACCTTC. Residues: CASSPRTDNYGYTF.